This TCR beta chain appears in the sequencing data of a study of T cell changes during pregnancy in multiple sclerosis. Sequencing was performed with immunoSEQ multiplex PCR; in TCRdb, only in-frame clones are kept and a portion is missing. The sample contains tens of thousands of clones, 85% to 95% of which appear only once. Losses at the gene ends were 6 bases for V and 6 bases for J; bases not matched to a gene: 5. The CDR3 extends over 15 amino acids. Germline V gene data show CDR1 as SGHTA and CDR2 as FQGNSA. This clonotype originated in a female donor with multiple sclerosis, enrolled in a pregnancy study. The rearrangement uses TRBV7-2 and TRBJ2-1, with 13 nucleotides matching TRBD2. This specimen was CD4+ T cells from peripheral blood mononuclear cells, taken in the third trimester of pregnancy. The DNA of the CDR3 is TGTGCCAGCAGGGTCGGACTAGCGGGGGTCAATGAGCAGTTCTTC. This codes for CASRVGLAGVNEQFF.